Below, 18 T cell receptor beta chains from the same sample are listed, as sequenced in a study of vaccination and CD4 T cells after COVID-19. The antigens for these receptors are not known. Treatment of the sample: roughly 10-day PBMC culture with coronavirus spike peptide pools or control peptides (ViraFEST assay). Cultured CD4+ T cells had their DNA profiled by the Oncomine TCR Beta short-read assay. Each CDR3 protein is one row after TCRdb ran MiXCR on the PCR reads. The table lists about 25,000 distinct CDR3 sequences, over 45% of them singletons. The sequenced sample consisted of CD4+ T cells from blood, cultured in vitro. These receptors were collected from a human donor who had recovered from COVID-19.

This clonotype was observed a few times. The V and J genes are TRBV7-2 and TRBJ2-7; D not certain. The CDR3 sequence is 13 residues long. Germline CDR1 reads SGHTA; CDR2 reads FQGNSA. Trimming removed 4 bases at V and 2 bases at J, with 9 bases between. CDR3 protein: CASSYIATYEQYF. The CDR3 DNA follows: TGTGCCAGCAGCTATATCGCAACCTACGAGCAGTACTTC. The whole variable domain, remainder taken from reference TRBV7-2 and TRBJ2-7, is GAGVSQSPSNKVTEKGKDVELRCDPISGHTALYWYRQSLGQGLEFLIYFQGNSAPDKSGLPSDRFSAERTGGSVSTLTIQRTQQEDSAVYLCASSYIATYEQYFGPGTRLTVT.

V gene TRBV19 combines with J gene TRBJ1-6; possible D gene TRBD1, 5 bases. Per germline, CDR1 LNHDA and CDR2 SQIVND (reference sequence). The V gene lost 4 bases and the J gene lost 6 bases, with 16 bases spanning the gap. There are 16 residues in the CDR3. The CDR3 coding sequence is TGTGCCAGTAGTACGGGGACCGGAACCCGTAATTCACCCCTCCACTTT. The encoded protein is CASSTGTGTRNSPLHF.

This clonotype was counted a few times. The chain recombines TRBV7-9 with TRBJ2-3; unclear D gene. This CDR3 has 12 amino acids. Germline CDR1 and CDR2: SEHNR and FQNEAQ (reference sequence). V lost 3 bases and J 4 bases, leaving 5 bases between the germline ends. The CDR3 sequence: CASSFASDTQYF. The CDR3 DNA reads TGTGCCAGCAGCTTCGCGTCAGATACGCAGTATTTT.

This chain joins TRBV6-5 and TRBJ2-1, with 7 bases matching TRBD2. V gave up 0 bases and J gave up 4 bases; unmatched junction bases: 3. Germline CDR1 and CDR2: MNHEY and SVGAGI. This CDR3 is built from 15 residues. CDR3 DNA sequence: TGTGCCAGCAGTTACTCGCCGCGGGGGTACAATGAGCAGTTCTTC. This translates into CASSYSPRGYNEQFF.

The CDR3 bases are TGCGCCAGCAGCCAAGAGCCGGCAGGGGGCAACGAGCAGTACTTC. As protein: CASSQEPAGGNEQYF. The chain links TRBV4-3 to TRBJ2-7, with 8 bases aligning to TRBD1. With 0 bases clipped from V and 5 bases from J, the junction kept 6 bases outside the gene matches. Looked up from germline, CDR1 is LGHNA and CDR2 is YSLEER. The CDR3 length is 15 residues.

V gene TRBV2 combines with J gene TRBJ2-7; 11 nucleotides align to TRBD1. CDR1 and CDR2 from the germline V gene are SNHLY and FYNNEI. The CDR3 totals 13 residues. Trimming at V came to 10 bases and at J to 4 bases, leaving 6 bases not matched to a gene. The CDR3 region has the DNA TGTGCCACCAGGACAGGGGGCAATTACGAGCAGTACTTC. Encoded protein: CATRTGGNYEQYF.

The chain has TRBV7-2 and TRBJ2-7, with a tentative D call TRBD1 (6 bases). The CDR3 is 15 amino acids. Germline lookup yields CDR1 SGHTA and CDR2 FQGNSA. Trimming removed 6 bases from V and 2 bases from J, with 17 bases in between. For the CDR3, the DNA is TGTGCCAGCAGTCAGATGGGACAACCCCCCTACGAGCAGTACTTC. Protein: CASSQMGQPPYEQYF.

The genes are TRBV2 and TRBJ2-7, with 7 bases that match TRBD1. The CDR3 totals 12 residues. Germline loops: CDR1 SNHLY, CDR2 FYNNEI. The V and J ends lost 7 bases and 4 bases, in that order; junction bases with no gene match: 4. CDR3 DNA: TGTGCCAGCAAGGGACAGAGATACGAGCAGTACTTC. Translating gives CASKGQRYEQYF.

This clonotype appeared a few times. The genes are TRBV15 and TRBJ1-2, with TRBD1 as a possible D gene (6 bases). CDR1 is LNHNV and CDR2 is YYDKDF in the germline V gene (reference sequence). Deletions cut 0 bases from V and 5 bases from J, with 16 bases between. The length of the CDR3 is 16 residues. The CDR3 spells CATSRDLGGAVYGYTF. DNA for the CDR3: TGTGCCACCAGCAGAGATCTGGGGGGCGCCGTATATGGCTACACCTTC.

This clonotype has only a few counts. The rearrangement links TRBV15 to TRBJ2-3; no definite D call. Germline-derived CDR1 and CDR2 are LNHNV and YYDKDF (reference sequence). V gave up 0 bases and J gave up 5 bases, with 15 bases separating them. The CDR3 has 16 residues. The CDR3 sequence: CATSRDNPGLGDTQYF. Written as DNA, the CDR3 is TGTGCCACCAGCAGAGATAACCCGGGCCTGGGAGATACGCAGTATTTT.

The chain couples TRBV7-8 to TRBJ2-3; 8 bases map to TRBD2. Per the germline V gene, CDR1 is SGHVS and CDR2 is FQNEAQ. The CDR3 runs 17 residues. After removal of 5 bases from V and 1 base from J, the junction contained 11 bases not matched to a gene. The chain's CDR3 is CASSPERGPRRTDTQYF. CDR3 bases: TGTGCCAGCAGCCCAGAGCGGGGGCCTAGACGCACAGATACGCAGTATTTT.

By share of the sample, this clonotype is medium-sized. The chain recombines TRBV7-2 with TRBJ1-2; TRBD1 might be the D (5 bases). V lost 0 bases to trimming and J lost 7 bases, with 12 bases between them. CDR1 SGHTA and CDR2 FQGNSA come from the germline V gene. The CDR3 is 14 amino acids. The CDR3 is CASSLASGRGGYTF. CDR3 DNA: TGTGCCAGCAGCTTAGCGTCAGGGAGGGGTGGCTACACCTTC. Full variable domain (missing parts from reference TRBV7-2 and TRBJ1-2): GAGVSQSPSNKVTEKGKDVELRCDPISGHTALYWYRQSLGQGLEFLIYFQGNSAPDKSGLPSDRFSAERTGGSVSTLTIQRTQQEDSAVYLCASSLASGRGGYTFGSGTRLTVV.

In its sample, this clonotype was seen a few times. One end of the junction varies from germline; a read error may be responsible. The chain combines TRBV2 with TRBJ2-3, with 8 bases aligning to TRBD1. Germline V CDR1 and CDR2: SNHLY, FYNNEI. The CDR3 contains 14 residues. The CDR3 protein is CVSPDRGRADTQYF. The CDR3 nucleotides are TGTGTCAGCCCCGACAGGGGACGAGCAGATACGCAGTATTTT.

The chain couples TRBV7-2 to TRBJ2-5; 7 bases align to TRBD1. Looked up from germline, CDR1 is SGHTA and CDR2 is FQGNSA. The CDR3 is 15 amino acids. V lost 3 bases, J lost 4 bases, and 8 bases stayed unmatched. CDR3 nucleotides: TGTGCCAGCAGCTTGAACAGGGGTGACCCAGAGACCCAGTACTTC. This gives the protein CASSLNRGDPETQYF.

The chain uses TRBV6-1 and TRBJ2-7; TRBD1 is a possible D gene (6 bases). CDR3 length: 13 residues. Germline CDR1 is MNHNS and CDR2 is SASEGT. V lost 6 bases and J 5 bases, leaving 14 bases between the germline ends. As DNA, the CDR3 is TGTGCCAGCAGGGGACAAGGGATCCACGAGCAGTACTTC. Protein sequence: CASRGQGIHEQYF.

Worth noting for this clonotype: The junction shows a germline mismatch at one end, possibly a read error. The CDR3 region is CASNLPGWTDTQYF. CDR3 DNA: TGTGCCAGCAACTTACCCGGGTGGACAGATACGCAGTATTTT. J is TRBJ2-3 and V is TRBV11-1, with no clear D. The CDR3 loop spans 14 amino acids. Germline V lookup: CDR1 SGHAT, CDR2 FQDESV (reference sequence).

The table lists this clonotype with a few counts. The chain couples TRBV20-1 to TRBJ2-1, with D possibly matching TRBD2 (7 bases). Trimming cost V 6 bases and J 7 bases, with 19 bases left between them. The germline V gene encodes CDR1 DFQATT and CDR2 SNEGSKA (reference sequence). The CDR3 totals 14 residues. CDR3 coding DNA: TGCAGTGCGATAGACGGGGGGCGTGCGAATGAGCAGTTCTTC. As protein: CSAIDGGRANEQFF.

The V call is TRBV7-9, the J call TRBJ2-7; possible D gene TRBD2, 6 bases. The V gene lost 5 bases and the J gene lost 0 bases, with 26 bases spanning the gap. The CDR3 has 19 residues. Germline V gene data show CDR1 as SEHNR and CDR2 as FQNEAQ (reference sequence). The CDR3 here is CASSAYRRERAGASYEQYF. CDR3 coding DNA: TGTGCCAGCAGCGCCTACAGAAGGGAGCGGGCCGGGGCCTCCTACGAGCAGTACTTC.